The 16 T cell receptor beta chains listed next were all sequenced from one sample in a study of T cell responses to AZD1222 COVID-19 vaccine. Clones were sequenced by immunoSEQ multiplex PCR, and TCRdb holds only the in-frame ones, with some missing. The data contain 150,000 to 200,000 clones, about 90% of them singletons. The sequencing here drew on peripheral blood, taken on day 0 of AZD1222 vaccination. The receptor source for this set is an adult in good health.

CDR3 nucleotides: TGTGCCAGCAGTCCCCCTTGGGGGATGGATCAGCCCCAGCATTTT. Translation gives CASSPPWGMDQPQHF. This chain uses TRBV28 with TRBJ1-5, with D maybe TRBD1 (5 bases). This CDR3 comprises 15 residues. With 5 bases removed from V and 5 bases from J, the gap between germline ends came to 16 bases. Germline loops: CDR1 MDHEN, CDR2 SYDVKM.

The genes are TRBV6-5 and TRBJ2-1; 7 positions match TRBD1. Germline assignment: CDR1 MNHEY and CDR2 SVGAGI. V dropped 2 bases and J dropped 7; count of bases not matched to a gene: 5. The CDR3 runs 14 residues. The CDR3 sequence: CASSYRGQKNEQFF. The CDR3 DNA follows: TGTGCCAGCAGTTACCGGGGACAGAAAAATGAGCAGTTCTTC.

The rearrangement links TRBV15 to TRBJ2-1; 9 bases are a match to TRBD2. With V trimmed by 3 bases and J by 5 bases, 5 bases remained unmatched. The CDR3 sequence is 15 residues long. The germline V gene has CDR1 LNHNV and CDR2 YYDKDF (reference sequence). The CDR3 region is CATSRGSGGNNEQFF. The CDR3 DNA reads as TGTGCCACCAGCAGGGGGAGCGGGGGGAACAATGAGCAGTTCTTC.

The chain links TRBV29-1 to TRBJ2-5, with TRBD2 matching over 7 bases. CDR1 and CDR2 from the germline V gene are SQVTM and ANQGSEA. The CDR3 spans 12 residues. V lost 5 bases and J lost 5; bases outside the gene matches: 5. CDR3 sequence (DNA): TGCAGCGTTCCAGACGGGGGGGAGACCCAGTACTTC. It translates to CSVPDGGETQYF.

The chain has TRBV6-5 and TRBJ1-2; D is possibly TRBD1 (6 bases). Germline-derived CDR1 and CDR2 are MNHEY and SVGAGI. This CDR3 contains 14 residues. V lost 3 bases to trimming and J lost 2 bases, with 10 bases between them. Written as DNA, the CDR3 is TGTGCCAGCAGTTATAACAGGGAAAACTATGGCTACACCTTC. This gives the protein CASSYNRENYGYTF.

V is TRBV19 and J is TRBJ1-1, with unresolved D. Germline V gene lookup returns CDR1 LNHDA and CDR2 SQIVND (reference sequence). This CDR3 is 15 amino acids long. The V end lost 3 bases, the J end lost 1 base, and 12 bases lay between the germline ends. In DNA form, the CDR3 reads TGTGCCAGTAGTATCATTTGGGTGGGGAACACTGAAGCTTTCTTT. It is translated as CASSIIWVGNTEAFF.

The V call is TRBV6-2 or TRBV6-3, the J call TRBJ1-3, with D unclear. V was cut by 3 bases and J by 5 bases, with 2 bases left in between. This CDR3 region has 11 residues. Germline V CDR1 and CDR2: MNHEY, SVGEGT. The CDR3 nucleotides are TGTGCCAGCAGTTATCGAAACACCATATATTTT. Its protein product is CASSYRNTIYF.

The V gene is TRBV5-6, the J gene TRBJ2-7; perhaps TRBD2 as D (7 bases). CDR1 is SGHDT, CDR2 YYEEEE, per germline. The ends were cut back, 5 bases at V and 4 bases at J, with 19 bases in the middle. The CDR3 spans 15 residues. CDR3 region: CASSLEGGIGYEQYF. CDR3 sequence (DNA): TGTGCCAGCAGTCTCGAGGGGGGGATCGGTTACGAGCAGTACTTC.

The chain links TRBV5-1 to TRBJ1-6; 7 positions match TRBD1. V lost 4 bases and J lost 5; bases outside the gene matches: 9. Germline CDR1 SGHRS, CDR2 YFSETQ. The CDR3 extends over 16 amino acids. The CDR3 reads CASSQGPGQNNSPLHF. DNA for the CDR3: TGCGCCAGCAGCCAAGGACCGGGACAGAATAATTCACCCCTCCACTTT.

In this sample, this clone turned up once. The CDR3, as DNA: TGTGCCAGCAGTTTATCCAGCGGGAGTATCCTCTACAATGAGCAGTTCTTC. Its protein product is CASSLSSGSILYNEQFF. The J gene is TRBJ2-1, the V gene TRBV27, with 8 bases identical to TRBD2. Looked up from germline, CDR1 is MNHEY and CDR2 is SMNVEV (reference sequence). This CDR3 is built from 17 residues. V lost 0 bases and J lost 3; bases outside the gene matches: 7.

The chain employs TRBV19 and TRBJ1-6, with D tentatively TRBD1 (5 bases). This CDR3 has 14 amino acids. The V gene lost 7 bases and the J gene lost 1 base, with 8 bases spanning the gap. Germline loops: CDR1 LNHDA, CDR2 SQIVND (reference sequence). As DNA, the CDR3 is TGTGCCAGTAACGGGGGATCCTATAATTCACCCCTCCACTTT. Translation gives CASNGGSYNSPLHF.

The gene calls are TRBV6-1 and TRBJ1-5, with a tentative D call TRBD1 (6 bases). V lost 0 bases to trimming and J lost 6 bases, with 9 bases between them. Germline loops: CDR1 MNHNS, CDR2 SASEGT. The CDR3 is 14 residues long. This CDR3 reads CASSEALRGQPQHF. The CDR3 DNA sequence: TGTGCCAGCAGTGAAGCTCTCAGGGGTCAGCCCCAGCATTTT.

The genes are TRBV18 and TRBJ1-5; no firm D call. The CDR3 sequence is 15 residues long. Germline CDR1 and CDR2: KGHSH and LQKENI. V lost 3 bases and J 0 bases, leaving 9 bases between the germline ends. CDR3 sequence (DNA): TGTGCCAGCTCACCGTCCTACGGTAGCAATCAGCCCCAGCATTTT. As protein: CASSPSYGSNQPQHF.

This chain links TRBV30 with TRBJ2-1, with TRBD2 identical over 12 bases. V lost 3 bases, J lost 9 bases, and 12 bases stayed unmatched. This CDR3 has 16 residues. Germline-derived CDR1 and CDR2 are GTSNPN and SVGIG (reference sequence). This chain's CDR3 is CAWSAAGLAGTGEQFF. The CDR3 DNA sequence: TGTGCCTGGAGCGCTGCGGGACTAGCGGGCACCGGTGAGCAGTTCTTC.

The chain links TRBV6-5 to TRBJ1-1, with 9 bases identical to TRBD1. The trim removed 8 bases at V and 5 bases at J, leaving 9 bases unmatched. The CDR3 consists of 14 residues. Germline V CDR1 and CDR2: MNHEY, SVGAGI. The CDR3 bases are TGTGCCAGCTCTAAACAGGGGGCGTTGACTGAAGCTTTCTTT. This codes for CASSKQGALTEAFF.

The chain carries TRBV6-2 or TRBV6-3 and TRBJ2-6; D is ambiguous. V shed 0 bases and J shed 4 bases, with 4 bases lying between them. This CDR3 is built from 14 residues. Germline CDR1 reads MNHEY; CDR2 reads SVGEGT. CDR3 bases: TGTGCCAGCAGTTACTCGACCGGGGCCAACGTCCTGACTTTC. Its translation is CASSYSTGANVLTF.